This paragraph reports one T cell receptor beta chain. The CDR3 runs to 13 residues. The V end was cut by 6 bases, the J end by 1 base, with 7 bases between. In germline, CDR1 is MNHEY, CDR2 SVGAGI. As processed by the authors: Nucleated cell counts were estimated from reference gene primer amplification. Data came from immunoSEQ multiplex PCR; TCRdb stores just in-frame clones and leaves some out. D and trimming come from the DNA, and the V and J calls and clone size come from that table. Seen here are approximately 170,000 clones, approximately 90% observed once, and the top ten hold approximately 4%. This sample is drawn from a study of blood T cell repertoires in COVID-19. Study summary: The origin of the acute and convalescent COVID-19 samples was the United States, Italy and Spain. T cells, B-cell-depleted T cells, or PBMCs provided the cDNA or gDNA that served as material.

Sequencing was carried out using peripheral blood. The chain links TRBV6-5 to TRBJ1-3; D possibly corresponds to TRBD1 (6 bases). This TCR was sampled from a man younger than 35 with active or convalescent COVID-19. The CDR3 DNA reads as TGTGCCAGCAGAACAGGGTCTGGAAACACCATATATTTT. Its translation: CASRTGSGNTIYF.